This record concerns one T cell receptor beta chain sequence. The antigen is undetermined. cDNA libraries for TRB were generated by 5' RACE incorporating UMI labels. TCRdb reprocessed the 5' RACE reads and stores each CDR3 protein as one record, lacking DNA. This listing includes about 63,000 distinct CDR3 sequences. This entry belongs to a study of CXCR3-negative and CXCR3-positive naive CD8 T cells. Turning to the study itself: A total of 110 million to 150 million TRB reads was generated, with about 1.5 +/- 0.3 million per library. Points from the study as a whole: Cryopreservation partially decreased CXCR3 expression, and most assays used fresh PBMCs. Hydrophobicity was higher for TRB CDR3s found in CXCR3-positive naive cells than in CXCR3-negative naive cells. TCR interaction strength was inferred from TRB CDR3 physicochemistry, as CD5 matched across naive subsets.

Germline V gives CDR1 DFQATT, CDR2 SNEGSKA (reference sequence). The CDR3 contains 14 residues. The sequence derives from a human donor in good health. Some clones in this sample may be carry-over from other donors' samples. The chain carries TRBV20-1 and TRBJ2-1; TCRdb reports TRBD1, a call that lacks DNA to check it against. Sample: naive CXCR3+ CD8+ T cells from blood. The subset was: CD45RO-CCR7+CD27+CD95- naive CD8+ T cells expressing CXCR3 (TNR3+). The CDR3 sequence is CSARPPAEYNEQFF.